The entry below describes one T cell receptor beta chain. These data originate in a study of CD8 T cells in Susac syndrome. Per germline, CDR1 ENHRY and CDR2 SYGVKD. Trimming pared 3 bases from V and 3 bases from J, leaving 8 bases between. The CDR3 length is 13 residues. When the RNA was reverse transcribed, random hexamers were used with an input of roughly 0.5 to 1 ug. Via MiXCR, TCRdb re-called the immunoSEQ multiplex PCR reads, giving one row per CDR3 protein. The sample shows 50,000 to 60,000 distinct CDR3 sequences, just over 90% of them seen only once. The chain recombines TRBV10-3 with TRBJ1-2, with a tentative D call TRBD1 (5 bases). Sequenced sample: CD8+ T cells from PBMCs. The TCR sequence derives from a human donor in good health. CDR3 sequence (DNA): TGTGCCATCAGTGACAGGGAGGACTATGGCTACACCTTC. Its translation: CAISDREDYGYTF.